This record concerns one T cell receptor (beta chain) sequence. V lost 8 bases and J lost 0, with 20 bases in between. The germline gives CDR1 LNHDA, CDR2 SQIVND (reference sequence). This CDR3 has 17 residues. These data originate in a study of cytotoxic CD8 clonotypes in ibrutinib-treated CLL. Assay: immunoSEQ multiplex PCR; the TCRdb copy retains only in-frame clones and omits some. This table holds almost 250,000 clones, 70% found once. The chain couples TRBV19 to TRBJ1-5; D is possibly TRBD1 (5 bases). This TCR was recovered from a human donor with chronic lymphocytic leukemia. This sample comprised PBMCs, obtained after 24 months of ibrutinib treatment. DNA of the CDR3: TGTGCCAGTGGGGATATGGGGGTGAGGTATAGCAATCAGCCCCAGCATTTT. It is translated as CASGDMGVRYSNQPQHF.